A selection of T cell receptor beta chains follows, all from one sample in a study of T cells in Graves' hyperthyroidism and ophthalmopathy. TCRdb itself ran the multiplex PCR reads through MiXCR, one entry per CDR3 protein. The sample shows 660,000 or so distinct CDR3 sequences, roughly 20% of them seen only once. Sequenced material: blood. Receptors were obtained from a man aged 25 to 45 with Graves' ophthalmopathy. CDR3s include the opening cysteine and the closing phenylalanine or tryptophan.

j_gene: TRBJ2-7
len: 15
v_gene: TRBV4-3
CDR3aa: CASSQDGGVRDEQYF

j_gene: TRBJ1-5
len: 13
v_gene: TRBV6-1
CDR3aa: CASSGQPNQPQHF

j_gene: TRBJ2-1
len: 12
v_gene: TRBV7-3
CDR3aa: CASSSSGSEQFF

j_gene: TRBJ1-2
len: 13
v_gene: TRBV28
CDR3aa: CASSTDSNYGYTF

j_gene: TRBJ1-1
len: 11
v_gene: TRBV30
CDR3aa: CAWRQQDEAFF

j_gene: TRBJ2-7
len: 14
v_gene: TRBV27
CDR3aa: CASSNRPVNYEQYF

j_gene: TRBJ2-7
len: 13
v_gene: TRBV18
CDR3aa: CASSLRAGNEQYF

j_gene: TRBJ1-1
len: 13
v_gene: TRBV14
CDR3aa: CASSQEGRGPAFF

j_gene: TRBJ1-5
len: 17
v_gene: TRBV3-1
CDR3aa: CASSQDRRGYSNQPQHF

j_gene: TRBJ2-3
len: 16
v_gene: TRBV28
CDR3aa: CASSFQGLAGVDTQYF

j_gene: TRBJ1-6
len: 14
v_gene: TRBV28
CDR3aa: CASRLGTSNSPLHF

j_gene: TRBJ2-7
len: 13
v_gene: TRBV20-1
CDR3aa: CSARWREAYEQYF

j_gene: TRBJ2-1
len: 15
v_gene: TRBV5-4
CDR3aa: CASSRTSGRYNEQFF

j_gene: TRBJ2-5
len: 12
v_gene: TRBV28
CDR3aa: CASSYGRETQYF

j_gene: TRBJ2-7
len: 12
v_gene: TRBV7-9
CDR3aa: CASSLDGAEQYF

j_gene: TRBJ1-2
len: 15
v_gene: TRBV4-2
CDR3aa: CASSQAGDRVGGYTF

j_gene: TRBJ2-5
len: 14
v_gene: TRBV2
CDR3aa: CASIKEASQETQYF

j_gene: TRBJ1-2
len: 19
v_gene: TRBV7-2
CDR3aa: CASSLYELGRAPSNYGYTF

j_gene: TRBJ2-5
len: 15
v_gene: TRBV29-1
CDR3aa: CSVEDRASGSPTAYF

j_gene: TRBJ2-1
len: 17
v_gene: TRBV24-1
CDR3aa: CATSDFGPGGSIDEQFF